The clone carrying this T cell receptor (beta chain) was observed a handful of times. Per the study methods: Amplification with reference gene primers provided the estimates of nucleated cell counts. Only in-frame clones appear in the TCRdb table, and some are missing; sequencing was by immunoSEQ multiplex PCR. That table furnishes V, J and clone size, whereas the DNA furnished D and trimming. The data show some 250,000 clones, 82% seen once. The sample belongs to a study of blood T cell repertoires in COVID-19. Overall study: Researchers got acute and convalescent COVID-19 samples from the United States, Italy and Spain.

Germline V CDR1 and CDR2: SGHRS, YFSETQ. The CDR3 runs to 16 residues. J was trimmed by 6 bases and V by 0 bases; bases with no gene match: 7. The TCR sequence derives from a woman between 18 and 29 years old with acute or convalescent COVID-19. Sequencing was carried out using peripheral blood. The chain joins TRBV5-1 to TRBJ2-3; 10 bases are shared with TRBD2. The CDR3: CASSLALAGVGDTQYF. In DNA form, the CDR3 reads TGCGCCAGCAGCTTGGCCCTAGCGGGAGTAGGGGATACGCAGTATTTT. Variable domain in full (rest from reference TRBV5-1 and TRBJ2-3): KAGVTQTPRYLIKTRGQQVTLSCSPISGHRSVSWYQQTPGQGLQFLFEYFSETQRNKGNFPGRFSGRQFSNSRSEMNVSTLELGDSALYLCASSLALAGVGDTQYFGPGTRLTVL.